The rows below give T cell receptor beta chains drawn from one sample of a study of T cell repertoires in cytomegalovirus infection. TCRdb reprocessed the reads with MiXCR, giving one entry per CDR3 protein. The data contain 210,000 or so distinct CDR3 sequences, under 8.5% of them singletons. The source material was PBMCs. These TCRs come from a human donor in good health (CMV status not recorded). Some clones in this sample may be carry-over from other donors' samples. The conserved cysteine and the conserved F or W are not part of the CDR3 here.

>TRBV12-3/TRBV12-4|TRBJ1-5
ASSLGYRQRADSNQPQH
>TRBV12-3/TRBV12-4|TRBJ1-3
ASRLVSGNTIY
>TRBV4-1|TRBJ1-4
ASRGTGFNEKLF
>TRBV7-9|TRBJ2-7
ASSPEAIAAYEQY
>TRBV20-1|TRBJ1-1
SADRDEAF
>TRBV6-2/TRBV6-3|TRBJ2-5
ASSSPGTGPQETQY
>TRBV28|TRBJ2-7
ASSTGGTGFFLY
>TRBV7-2|TRBJ2-2
ASRPDRVTGELF
>TRBV7-2|TRBJ2-3
ASSPPGTQATDTQY
>TRBV2|TRBJ2-1
ASLKNNEQF
>TRBV11-1|TRBJ2-7
ASSASQSEANEQY
>TRBV20-1|TRBJ2-2
SARPQGTGELF
>TRBV6-2/TRBV6-3|TRBJ2-2
ASRATGADGELF
>TRBV5-1|TRBJ2-3
ASSKDTSLPDTQY
>TRBV7-2|TRBJ2-6
ASSLGGTEPSGANVLT
>TRBV20-1|TRBJ2-3
SARDPSRGDTQY
>TRBV20-1|TRBJ2-3
SALSGGAADTQY